The present T cell receptor (beta chain) was sequenced within a study of OX40 agonist ivuxolimab in advanced cancers. Study background: Ivuxolimab is a fully human IgG2 antibody that activates OX40 (CD134). Dose-escalation cases comprised hepatocellular carcinoma, melanoma, renal cell or head and neck cancer. Findings and limits, study-wide: Clonal expansion was seen in CD4+ and CD8+ blood T cells by week 6 at 0.1 to 3.0 mg/kg. No determination was made of the antigen specificity of the expanded peripheral T cells.

Some clones are missing from TCRdb's copy, which holds only in-frame ones; the method was immunoSEQ multiplex PCR. The table has tens of thousands of clones, nearly 85% seen once; the top ten hold roughly 3.2%. V gave up 8 bases and J gave up 6 bases, with 11 bases separating them. The CDR3 contains 12 residues. Germline V lookup: CDR1 MNHEY, CDR2 SVGAGI. In regard to this clone: What it binds is unknown.

This sequence was found in an adult with an advanced solid tumor such as melanoma, head and neck, liver or kidney cancer. Source: CD4+ or CD8+ T cells sorted from blood, taken in a trial of the OX40 agonist ivuxolimab. The chain uses TRBV6-5 and TRBJ2-1; D not resolved. The CDR3 DNA is TGTGCCAGCCTGGGCACCCCCAATGAGCAGTTCTTC. It specifies CASLGTPNEQFF.